The rows below give T cell receptor beta chains drawn from one sample of a study of patients and donors after allogeneic stem cell transplantation. TCRdb re-analysed the RT-PCR reads in MiXCR, keeping a single row per CDR3 protein. Here the sample spans about a million distinct CDR3 sequences, around 17% being singletons. Sequences were obtained from blood, either unsorted or a sorted T cell fraction (not recorded which). These receptors came from a human donor who was either an allogeneic HSCT recipient or a stem cell or donor lymphocyte infusion donor (not recorded which). It is not recorded whose cells these are; they may come from a transplant donor. Each CDR3 is given with its conserved first and last residue. D genes are given only for firm matches. Rows may omit the clone size; those that give it use once, few, many or a size class.

j_call d_call clone_size v_call cdr3_nt cdr3_aa
TRBJ1-2 . . TRBV7-2 TGTGCCAGCAGACCTAAAGGGGGCTATGGCTACACCTTC CASRPKGGYGYTF
TRBJ2-4 TRBD1 . TRBV5-6 TGTGCCAGCAGCTTGGGACTTAAGACAGGGTCGGACATTCAGTACTTC CASSLGLKTGSDIQYF
TRBJ1-2 TRBD1 few TRBV14 TGTGCCAGCAGCCCCTCCCCCGGGACAGGACAAGGGGGCTACACCTTC CASSPSPGTGQGGYTF
TRBJ2-3 . . TRBV5-1 TGCGCCAGCAGTTCCCCGGGTTTGGCGGTTCTACCCACAGATACGCAGTATTTT CASSSPGLAVLPTDTQYF
TRBJ2-2 TRBD2 few TRBV5-4 TGTGCCAGCAGCTTGCCTCGGCGGGGGGACACCGGGGAGCTGTTTTTT CASSLPRRGDTGELFF
TRBJ2-7 TRBD1 few TRBV5-1 TGCGCCAGCAGCGTGACAGGGGGCGGTGCTGGAGAGCAGTACTTC CASSVTGGGAGEQYF
TRBJ2-7 . . TRBV6-5 TGTGCCAGCAGTTACTCTGCGGGAAAATCCTACGAGCAGTACTTC CASSYSAGKSYEQYF
TRBJ1-2 TRBD1 few TRBV6-5 TGTGCCAGCAGTTACGGGGACAGAAGAGACTATGGCTACACCTTC CASSYGDRRDYGYTF
TRBJ2-1 TRBD1 few TRBV12-3/TRBV12-4 TGTGCCAGCAAGGGACAGCCCAGCTACAATGAGCAGTTCTTC CASKGQPSYNEQFF
TRBJ2-1 TRBD2 . TRBV11-2 TGTGCCAGCAGCTTAGAAGGGACGAGCGGGAGGAGCTCCTACAATGAGCAGTTCTTC CASSLEGTSGRSSYNEQFF
TRBJ2-7 . . TRBV20-1 TGCAGTGCTAACAGGGAGGGATTAACCTACGAGCAGTACTTC CSANREGLTYEQYF
TRBJ2-3 TRBD2 few TRBV19 TGTGCCAGTAGTATCCGGGAGGGGGATACGCAGTATTTT CASSIREGDTQYF
TRBJ2-5 . few TRBV20-1 TGCAGTGCTAGAGTGGTAGTCGGTGAGACCCAGTACTTC CSARVVVGETQYF
TRBJ1-2 . few TRBV5-6 TGTGCCAGCAGCGCGGGAGCCGGGAGAACAAACTATGGCTACACCTTC CASSAGAGRTNYGYTF
TRBJ2-1 . . TRBV24-1 TGTGCCACCAGTGATCAGGGTCGGGATGAGCAGTTCTTC CATSDQGRDEQFF
TRBJ1-1 . few TRBV7-9 TGTGCCAGCAGCTTAGCTGGACGACGAGTAACTGAAGCTTTCTTT CASSLAGRRVTEAFF
TRBJ2-2 . few TRBV29-1 TGCAGCGTCCGAACGGGAGCGAACACCGGGGAGCTGTTTTTT CSVRTGANTGELFF
TRBJ2-5 . few TRBV2 TGTGCCAGCAAACCTGGGACGGAAGAGACCCAGTACTTC CASKPGTEETQYF
TRBJ2-2 . . TRBV7-8 TGTGCCAGCAGCCACGAACCGAACACCGGGGAGCTGTTTTTT CASSHEPNTGELFF
TRBJ1-2 . few TRBV5-1 TGCGCCAGCAGCTCCCCTAAGGGAGGGGGCTATGGCTACACCTTC CASSSPKGGGYGYTF
TRBJ2-2 TRBD2 . TRBV12-3/TRBV12-4 TGTGCCAGCAACCAGGGACTAGCGGGAGGGCCGGGGACCGGGGAGCTGTTTTTT CASNQGLAGGPGTGELFF
TRBJ1-1 . few TRBV7-2 TGTGCCAGCAGCCCGGGGTTCGGGAACACTGAAGCTTTCTTT CASSPGFGNTEAFF
TRBJ1-1 . few TRBV4-3 TGCGCCAGCAGAGGGACCCCAAGGGACACTGAAGCTTTCTTT CASRGTPRDTEAFF
TRBJ1-1 . . TRBV7-6 TGTGCCAGCAGCTCACCTAACACTGAAGCTTTCTTT CASSSPNTEAFF
TRBJ1-1 . many TRBV5-1 TGCGCCAGCAGCGTGGGTCGAGAAGCTTTCTTT CASSVGREAFF
TRBJ2-7 TRBD2 few TRBV20-1 TGCAGTGCTAGCTACTCAGCGGGAGGGTTGTACGAGCAGTACTTC CSASYSAGGLYEQYF
TRBJ2-2 TRBD1 . TRBV5-1 TGCGCCAGCAGCTTCGCGACAGGGTCGACCGGGGAGCTGTTTTTT CASSFATGSTGELFF
TRBJ2-5 . many TRBV10-3 TGTGCCATCAGTGAGTCCGGGACACCGTTAGAGACCCAGTACTTC CAISESGTPLETQYF
TRBJ2-4 . . TRBV5-1 TGCGCCAGCAGCTTGGGCAGGGCGGACATTCAGTACTTC CASSLGRADIQYF
TRBJ1-5 . few TRBV4-2 TGTGCCAGCAGCCAGATCGCCGGGGGCGGTCAGCCCCAGCATTTT CASSQIAGGGQPQHF
TRBJ2-1 . many TRBV12-3/TRBV12-4 TGTGCCAGCAGTTTAGAAGGGAGCCCCTACAATGAGCAGTTCTTC CASSLEGSPYNEQFF
TRBJ2-5 TRBD1 few TRBV20-1 TGCAGTGCTAGAGATCCCGACAGGGGGCAGACCCAGTACTTC CSARDPDRGQTQYF
TRBJ1-1 . few TRBV27 TGTGCCAGCAGTTTACTTCGGGAGTCTGGGAACACTGAAGCTTTCTTT CASSLLRESGNTEAFF
TRBJ1-2 . few TRBV29-1 TGCAGCGTTGAATCTCGTGGGGTTGGCTACACCTTC CSVESRGVGYTF
TRBJ2-1 . . TRBV6-2/TRBV6-3 TGTGCCAGCAGTTACTCGGATACCCTCTACAATGAGCAGTTCTTC CASSYSDTLYNEQFF
TRBJ1-1 . . TRBV12-3/TRBV12-4 TGTGCCAGCAGTTTAAAGGCAGACGCTTTCTTT CASSLKADAFF
TRBJ1-1 . many TRBV12-3/TRBV12-4 TGTGCCAGCAGCCCGGACAGAGGGAGGGATGAAGCTTTCTTT CASSPDRGRDEAFF
TRBJ2-1 . . TRBV28 TGTGCCAGCAGTTCCCGCGCCTACAATGAGCAGTTCTTC CASSSRAYNEQFF
TRBJ1-2 . . TRBV5-1 TGCGCCAGCAGCTCACAGGGATCGGAGGGTGGCTACACCTTC CASSSQGSEGGYTF
TRBJ1-6 . few TRBV6-1 TGTGCCAGCAGCCCAAGCCAAAGCTCCTATAATTCACCCCTCCACTTT CASSPSQSSYNSPLHF
TRBJ1-2 . . TRBV4-1 TGCGCCAGCAGCCAAGTCCAGGGGTTTTCGAACTATGGCTACACCTTC CASSQVQGFSNYGYTF
TRBJ2-1 . few TRBV4-1 TGCGCCAGCAGCCTCACATTCGGTAGCGCAAGCGATGAGCAGTTCTTC CASSLTFGSASDEQFF